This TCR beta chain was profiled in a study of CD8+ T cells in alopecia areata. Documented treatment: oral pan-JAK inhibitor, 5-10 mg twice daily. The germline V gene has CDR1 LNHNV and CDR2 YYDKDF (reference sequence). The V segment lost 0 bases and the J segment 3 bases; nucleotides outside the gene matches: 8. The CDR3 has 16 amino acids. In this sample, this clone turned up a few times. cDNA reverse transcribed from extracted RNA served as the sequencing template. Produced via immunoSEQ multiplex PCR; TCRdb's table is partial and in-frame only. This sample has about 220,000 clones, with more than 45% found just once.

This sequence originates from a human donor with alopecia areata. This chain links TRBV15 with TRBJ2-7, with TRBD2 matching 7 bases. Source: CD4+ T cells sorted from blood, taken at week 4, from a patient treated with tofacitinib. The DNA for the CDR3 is TGTGCCACCAGCAGAGAGGGGACTGGACTAGGCTACGAGCAGTACTTC. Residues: CATSREGTGLGYEQYF.